This T cell receptor (beta chain) was profiled in a study of Ad26.COV2.S vaccination and SARS-CoV-2 variants. Study-wide background: Once, or twice with 56 days between doses, Ad26.COV2.S was given intramuscularly.

This CDR3 has 11 residues. With 6 bases clipped from V and 8 bases from J, the junction kept 2 bases outside the gene matches. Germline CDR1 and CDR2: MDHEN and SYDVKM. Some clones are missing from TCRdb's copy, which holds only in-frame ones; the method was immunoSEQ multiplex PCR. The sample gives some 480,000 clones, around 88% of which show up once; around 13% is in the top ten. Treatment given: some 20 received Ad26.COV2.S at low or high dose, single or two shots; about 5 received placebo; per-sample allocation not given. Sampling occurred on day 63 after the first vaccine or placebo injection. Regarding this clone: Other DNA sequences in the same sample also yield this CDR3.

The chain recombines TRBV28 with TRBJ1-1, with 8 bases fitting TRBD1. The source material was peripheral blood, sampled in a trial of Ad26.COV2.S vaccine versus placebo. This receptor was identified in a person between 18 and 65 years old who received the Ad26.COV2.S COVID-19 vaccine or a placebo. CDR3 loop: CASRGTGEAFF. The CDR3 DNA is TGTGCCAGCAGGGGGACAGGAGAAGCTTTCTTT.